This passage covers 30 T cell receptor beta chains from one sample sequenced in a study of a mutant IDH1 vaccine in newly diagnosed glioma. Time point denoted: week 5, during vaccination. Topical imiquimod was applied with each vaccine dose, which held 300 ug of mutant IDH1 20-mer peptide. Sequencing was performed with immunoSEQ multiplex PCR; in TCRdb, only in-frame clones are kept and a portion is missing. The sample records tens of thousands of clones, approximately 78% being singletons. These receptors' antigens are unknown. Here the sequenced sample was PBMCs, taken from a glioma patient whose treatment included an IDH1 peptide vaccine. Source of these receptors: a man in his forties with glioma.

The genes are TRBV9 and TRBJ2-2, with TRBD1 as a possible D gene (6 bases). This CDR3 is 11 amino acids long. The germline CDR1 and CDR2 sequences are SGDLS and YYNGEE. Trimming took 7 bases from V and 6 from J, leaving 7 bases between them. CDR3 amino acids: CASQGSGELFF. The CDR3 DNA sequence: TGTGCCAGCCAGGGGTCCGGGGAGCTGTTTTTT.

This chain joins TRBV5-1 and TRBJ1-4, with D possibly TRBD1 on 5 matching bases. The CDR3 consists of 15 residues. V dropped 0 bases and J dropped 5 bases, with 11 bases sitting between them. Germline loops: CDR1 SGHRS, CDR2 YFSETQ. CDR3 residues: CASSLGGTFNEKLFF. The CDR3 nucleotides read TGCGCCAGCAGCTTGGGGGGCACCTTCAATGAAAAACTGTTTTTT. The entire variable domain, with the rest obtained from reference TRBV5-1 and TRBJ1-4, is as follows: KAGVTQTPRYLIKTRGQQVTLSCSPISGHRSVSWYQQTPGQGLQFLFEYFSETQRNKGNFPGRFSGRQFSNSRSEMNVSTLELGDSALYLCASSLGGTFNEKLFFGSGTQLSVL.

The CDR3 nucleotides read TGCGCCAGCAGCCAAGTTCAGGGGGGCAATCAGCCCCAGCATTTT. Translating gives CASSQVQGGNQPQHF. The chain couples TRBV4-1 to TRBJ1-5, with TRBD1 matching over 7 bases. Germline V gene data show CDR1 as MGHRA and CDR2 as YSYEKL. The V and J ends lost 1 base and 2 bases, in that order; junction bases with no gene match: 2. The CDR3 covers 15 residues.

The rearrangement uses TRBV10-2 and TRBJ2-2; the match to TRBD1 covers 11 bases. The J segment lost 7 bases and the V segment lost 7 bases, leaving 5 bases of the junction unmatched. The CDR3 sequence is 14 residues long. CDR1 is WSHSY, CDR2 SAAADI, per germline. This CDR3 reads CASKGQGARGELFF. The CDR3 DNA reads as TGCGCCAGCAAAGGACAGGGGGCGCGCGGGGAGCTGTTTTTT.

The chain couples TRBV6-6 to TRBJ2-7, with TRBD1 matching over 7 bases. The CDR3 loop spans 12 amino acids. Germline V gene data show CDR1 as MNHNY and CDR2 as SVGAGI (reference sequence). Germline trimming cut 6 bases from V and 5 bases from J; bases unmatched to any gene: 4. CDR3: CASRRQGNEQYF. The CDR3 DNA follows: TGTGCCAGCAGGCGACAGGGCAACGAGCAGTACTTC.

The chain couples TRBV19 to TRBJ2-7, with 8 bases matching TRBD1. The germline CDR1 and CDR2 sequences are LNHDA and SQIVND (reference sequence). The CDR3 loop spans 14 amino acids. After removal of 5 bases from V and 3 bases from J, the junction contained 6 bases not matched to a gene. The CDR3 loop reads CASSLDDRGYEQYF. Here the CDR3 DNA reads TGTGCCAGTAGTCTCGACGACAGGGGCTACGAGCAGTACTTC.

This rearrangement joins TRBV7-2 to TRBJ2-1; the D gene could be TRBD1 or TRBD2 (7 bases each). The V end lost 5 bases, the J end lost 7 bases, and 21 bases lay between the germline ends. The CDR3 loop spans 16 amino acids. CDR1 SGHTA and CDR2 FQGNSA come from the germline V gene. The CDR3 region is CASSPTGRARGNEQFF. The CDR3 DNA reads as TGTGCCAGCAGCCCGACAGGGAGGGCAAGAGGGAATGAGCAGTTCTTC.

The V call is TRBV27, the J call TRBJ1-4; D unclear. Germline V gene lookup returns CDR1 MNHEY and CDR2 SMNVEV (reference sequence). The V gene lost 4 bases and the J gene lost 3 bases, with 9 bases spanning the gap. The CDR3 contains 14 residues. Here the CDR3 reads CASSSVWANEKLFF. CDR3 DNA: TGTGCCAGCAGTTCAGTATGGGCTAATGAAAAACTGTTTTTT.

The chain recombines TRBV5-1 with TRBJ1-1; TRBD1 aligns across 7 bases. Germline V gives CDR1 SGHRS, CDR2 YFSETQ. Trimming took 5 bases from V and 1 from J; bases not matched to a gene: 11. This CDR3 contains 16 residues. This chain's CDR3 is CASSLDRVGGNTEAFF. CDR3 DNA sequence: TGCGCCAGCAGTCTTGACAGGGTGGGGGGGAACACTGAAGCTTTCTTT. The full variable domain, completed using reference TRBV5-1 and TRBJ1-1, is KAGVTQTPRYLIKTRGQQVTLSCSPISGHRSVSWYQQTPGQGLQFLFEYFSETQRNKGNFPGRFSGRQFSNSRSEMNVSTLELGDSALYLCASSLDRVGGNTEAFFGQGTRLTVV.

This clone was picked up a small number of times. The chain employs TRBV30 and TRBJ2-5, with a tentative D call TRBD1 (6 bases). This CDR3 is 15 amino acids long. From germline, CDR1 is GTSNPN and CDR2 SVGIG (reference sequence). Trimming pared 2 bases from V and 1 base from J, leaving 14 bases between. For the CDR3, the DNA is TGTGCCTGGAGTAAAGGGACAAAGGGCCAAGAGACCCAGTACTTC. This translates into CAWSKGTKGQETQYF. The complete variable domain, with remaining parts taken from reference TRBV30 and TRBJ2-5, reads SQTIHQWPATLVQPVGSPLSLECTVEGTSNPNLYWYRQAAGRGLQLLFYSVGIGQISSEVPQNLSASRPQDRQFILSSKKLLLSDSGFYLCAWSKGTKGQETQYFGPGTRLLVL.

The CDR3 region is CASSEARAGVQPQHF. CDR3 coding DNA: TGTGCCAGCAGTGAAGCCAGGGCAGGGGTTCAGCCCCAGCATTTT. The genes are TRBV6-1 and TRBJ1-5, with a tentative D call TRBD1 (6 bases). V gave up 0 bases and J gave up 6 bases, with 12 bases separating them. The CDR3 runs to 15 residues. CDR1 MNHNS and CDR2 SASEGT come from the germline V gene.

The rearrangement joins TRBV2 to TRBJ1-2; 9 bases agree with TRBD1. The CDR3 runs 15 residues. V lost 6 bases, J lost 4 bases, and 9 bases stayed unmatched. Germline CDR1 and CDR2: SNHLY and FYNNEI. CDR3 region: CASSSPGQGSYGYTF. The CDR3 DNA sequence: TGTGCCAGCAGCTCCCCGGGACAGGGATCCTATGGCTACACCTTC.

J is TRBJ1-1 and V is TRBV11-3; no clear D gene. Germline lookup yields CDR1 SGHNT and CDR2 YENEEA. The V end lost 5 bases, the J end lost 1 base, and 8 bases lay between the germline ends. The CDR3 is 13 amino acids. In DNA form, the CDR3 reads TGTGCCAGCAGCAAACAAGGGAACACTGAAGCTTTCTTT. This codes for CASSKQGNTEAFF.

This rearrangement joins TRBV2 to TRBJ1-5; D is uncertain. V lost 11 bases and J lost 4, with 15 bases in between. This CDR3 spans 13 amino acids. In germline, CDR1 is SNHLY, CDR2 FYNNEI. The CDR3: CAAASQRNQPQHF. CDR3 sequence (DNA): TGTGCCGCAGCTAGTCAGAGAAATCAGCCCCAGCATTTT.

The chain employs TRBV5-1 and TRBJ2-1; either TRBD1 or TRBD2 may supply D (5 bases each). The CDR3 is 14 residues long. Germline-derived CDR1 and CDR2 are SGHRS and YFSETQ. Trimming took 7 bases from V and 0 from J, leaving 11 bases between them. The CDR3 loop reads CASSDGGSYNEQFF. DNA for the CDR3: TGCGCCAGCTCAGATGGGGGCTCCTACAATGAGCAGTTCTTC. The full variable domain, with the rest looked up from reference TRBV5-1 and TRBJ2-1, is KAGVTQTPRYLIKTRGQQVTLSCSPISGHRSVSWYQQTPGQGLQFLFEYFSETQRNKGNFPGRFSGRQFSNSRSEMNVSTLELGDSALYLCASSDGGSYNEQFFGPGTRLTVL.

The rearrangement joins TRBV7-9 to TRBJ1-5, with D hard to call. Germline loops: CDR1 SEHNR, CDR2 FQNEAQ (reference sequence). Trimming cost V 2 bases and J 7 bases, with 15 bases left between them. This CDR3 spans 15 amino acids. The CDR3: CASSLMFGSRQPQHF. The CDR3 bases are TGTGCCAGCAGCTTAATGTTCGGGAGTCGGCAGCCCCAGCATTTT.

This clone was counted a few times. This chain uses TRBV6-1 with TRBJ1-6, with TRBD1 matching over 10 bases. With V trimmed by 3 bases and J by 7 bases, 12 bases remained unmatched. CDR1 and CDR2 (germline): MNHNS, SASEGT. The CDR3 covers 18 residues. CDR3 DNA: TGTGCCAGCAGTGAGTTCGGATTGGGACAGGGGTACAATTCACCCCTCCACTTT. Protein product: CASSEFGLGQGYNSPLHF.

This chain connects TRBV6-1 to TRBJ1-3, with 7 bases aligning to TRBD1. Trimming took 2 bases from V and 0 from J; bases not matched to a gene: 7. This CDR3 is built from 17 residues. Germline V gene lookup returns CDR1 MNHNS and CDR2 SASEGT. The CDR3 region is CASSEYLGQSSGNTIYF. CDR3 DNA: TGTGCCAGCAGTGAATATTTGGGACAGTCCTCTGGAAACACCATATATTTT.

The rearrangement links TRBV30 to TRBJ2-3; the match to TRBD1 covers 7 bases. The CDR3 is made up of 15 amino acids. V gave up 2 bases and J gave up 6 bases; unmatched junction bases: 11. Looked up from germline, CDR1 is GTSNPN and CDR2 is SVGIG (reference sequence). This CDR3 reads CAWSYIHRGRDTQYF. DNA of the CDR3: TGTGCCTGGAGTTACATACACAGGGGCAGGGATACGCAGTATTTT.

The rearrangement uses TRBV11-2 and TRBJ1-1, with TRBD1 matching over 9 bases. The germline V gene encodes CDR1 SGHAT and CDR2 FQNNGV. The CDR3 consists of 17 residues. J lost 6 bases, V lost 1 base, and 12 bases had no gene match. In DNA, the CDR3 is TGTGCCAGCAGCTTAGGGCGGGGGACAGGGAGAAAACCTGAAGCTTTCTTT. Translating gives CASSLGRGTGRKPEAFF.

As DNA, the CDR3 is TGCGCCAGCAGAGCGGAGAGCGGGGCCCGGGATACGCAGTATTTT. Protein sequence: CASRAESGARDTQYF. The chain carries TRBV5-1 and TRBJ2-3; TRBD2 aligns across 7 bases. J lost 6 bases, V lost 5 bases, and 12 bases had no gene match. This CDR3 has 15 residues. The V gene's germline CDR1 is SGHRS and CDR2 YFSETQ.

J is TRBJ1-6 and V is TRBV5-1; tentative D call: TRBD1 (5 bases). Trimming stripped 3 bases from V and 9 bases from J, with 13 bases between. Germline values: CDR1 SGHRS, CDR2 YFSETQ. The CDR3 runs 14 residues. The CDR3 coding sequence is TGCGCCAGCAGCTCGGACACCCGGAGTTCACCCCTCCACTTT. It specifies CASSSDTRSSPLHF.

The J gene is TRBJ1-4, the V gene TRBV30; no clear D. This CDR3 is 14 amino acids long. Germline loops: CDR1 GTSNPN, CDR2 SVGIG (reference sequence). The V end lost 1 base, the J end lost 9 bases, and 15 bases lay between the germline ends. The CDR3: CAWSARGVPQKLFF. The CDR3 coding sequence is TGTGCCTGGAGTGCCCGTGGGGTCCCACAAAAACTGTTTTTT.

This chain links TRBV12-5 with TRBJ2-7; a weak D match, TRBD1 (6 bases). V was cut by 4 bases and J by 1 base, with 11 bases left in between. The CDR3 has 14 amino acids. CDR1 LGHNT and CDR2 FRNRAP come from the germline V gene. The CDR3 DNA follows: TGTGCTAGTGGTTCCGCGACAGGTTCCTACGAGCAGTACTTC. Translating it yields CASGSATGSYEQYF.

This clone was detected only a few times. The chain joins TRBV30 to TRBJ1-1, with D uncertain. CDR3 length: 13 residues. Per the germline V gene, CDR1 is GTSNPN and CDR2 is SVGIG (reference sequence). V lost 0 bases to trimming and J lost 2 bases, with 7 bases between them. The CDR3 region has the DNA TGTGCCTGGAGTGTAGTCCTTAACACTGAAGCTTTCTTT. As protein: CAWSVVLNTEAFF.

The DNA for the CDR3 is TGCGCCAGCAGTCAATCTACTAGATTAAGACAAGAGACCCAGTACTTC. The encoded protein is CASSQSTRLRQETQYF. The V and J genes are TRBV23-1 and TRBJ2-5; D is perhaps TRBD2 (5 bases). TRBV23-1 qualifies as an ORF whose function is uncertain. Trimming shortened V by 0 bases and J by 2 bases, and 13 bases separated the two germline ends. CDR3 length: 16 residues.

This chain connects TRBV4-2 to TRBJ2-5; 10 bases are shared with TRBD2. The CDR3 spans 17 residues. Looked up from germline, CDR1 is LGHNA and CDR2 is YNFKEQ. Trimming at V came to 4 bases and at J to 0 bases, leaving 8 bases not matched to a gene. This chain's CDR3 is CASSPLYSGGYQETQYF. The CDR3 DNA is TGTGCCAGCAGCCCTTTATATAGCGGGGGGTACCAAGAGACCCAGTACTTC.

The chain carries TRBV2 and TRBJ2-3; D not certain. The CDR3 length is 13 residues. Per the germline V gene, CDR1 is SNHLY and CDR2 is FYNNEI. V was clipped by 5 bases and J by 3 bases, with 9 bases between them. The CDR3 is CASSPPFTDTQYF. CDR3 in DNA: TGTGCCAGCAGTCCGCCTTTTACAGATACGCAGTATTTT.

The CDR3 nucleotides read TGTGCCAGCAGGGGGGACACAGCTGGAAACACCATATATTTT. It is translated as CASRGDTAGNTIYF. The chain is built from TRBV2 and TRBJ1-3; possible D gene TRBD1, 6 bases. CDR3 size: 14 residues. The germline CDR1 and CDR2 sequences are SNHLY and FYNNEI. V lost 6 bases, J lost 2 bases, and 11 bases lay in between. Full variable domain (missing parts from reference TRBV2 and TRBJ1-3): EPEVTQTPSHQVTQMGQEVILRCVPISNHLYFYWYRQILGQKVEFLVSFYNNEISEKSEIFDDQFSVERPDGSNFTLKIRSTKLEDSAMYFCASRGDTAGNTIYFGEGSWLTVV.

CDR3 sequence: CASSLGGAGNYEQYF. The CDR3 DNA reads as TGTGCCAGCAGCTTGGGAGGGGCAGGAAACTACGAGCAGTACTTC. The chain employs TRBV5-8 and TRBJ2-7; D is tentatively TRBD1 or TRBD2 (5 bases each). Between the trimmed V and J ends, which lost 0 bases and 3 bases, there was a span of 13 bases. Germline V gene lookup returns CDR1 SGHTS and CDR2 YDEGEE. CDR3 length: 15 residues.